These 26 T cell receptor beta chains were sequenced from one sample in a study of OX40 agonist ivuxolimab in advanced cancers. Measured with immunoSEQ multiplex PCR; TCRdb has only the in-frame clones, and not every one. The sample gives 45,000 or so clones, more than 80% of which show up once; 4.2% is in the top ten. The sample here was CD4+ or CD8+ T cells sorted from blood, taken in a trial of the OX40 agonist ivuxolimab. These TCRs come from an adult with an advanced solid tumor such as melanoma, head and neck, liver or kidney cancer.

This clone has just a few counts. The V and J genes are TRBV29-1 and TRBJ1-1; no clear D gene. The CDR3 has 13 amino acids. CDR1 is SQVTM, CDR2 ANQGSEA, per germline. The germline V and J ends were trimmed by 0 bases and 4 bases, with 9 bases remaining between them. Written as DNA, the CDR3 is TGCAGCGTTGAAGATAACTCACGCACTGAAGCTTTCTTT. This codes for CSVEDNSRTEAFF. The variable domain in full, with the rest retrieved from reference TRBV29-1 and TRBJ1-1, is SAVISQKPSRDICQRGTSLTIQCQVDSQVTMMFWYRQQPGQSLTLIATANQGSEATYESGFVIDKFPISRPNLTFSTLTVSNMSPEDSSIYLCSVEDNSRTEAFFGQGTRLTVV.

This sequence joins TRBV2 and TRBJ2-3; possible D gene TRBD1, 6 bases. The CDR3 consists of 12 residues. CDR1 is SNHLY, CDR2 FYNNEI, per germline. Trimming removed 6 bases at V and 6 bases at J, with 10 bases between. In nucleotides, the CDR3 is TGTGCCAGCAGCTACAGGGCCGATACGCAGTATTTT. It yields the protein CASSYRADTQYF.

The chain employs TRBV19 and TRBJ1-2; D gene unclear. Germline CDR1 and CDR2: LNHDA and SQIVND (reference sequence). CDR3 length: 12 residues. The V and J ends lost 7 bases and 4 bases respectively, with 10 bases between them. The CDR3 DNA reads as TGTGCCAGTAACCGGGAGGGCTATGGCTACACCTTC. It specifies CASNREGYGYTF.

About this clone itself: Mismatch with germline at one junction end may stem from a read error. The chain recombines TRBV18 with TRBJ2-2; 8 nucleotides agree with TRBD1. The CDR3 has 17 amino acids. In germline, CDR1 is KGHSH, CDR2 LQKENI. In DNA, the CDR3 is TGTGCCAGCTCACCCCAACCGACAGGGGTAGACACCGGGGAGCCGTTTTTT. It encodes CASSPQPTGVDTGEPFF.

The chain employs TRBV14 and TRBJ1-1; the D is unclear. V was cut by 4 bases and J by 8 bases, with 17 bases left in between. CDR1 and CDR2 from the germline V gene are SGHDN and FVKESK. The CDR3 spans 14 residues. Here the CDR3 DNA reads TGTGCCAGCAGCCCCCTTGACGGGCTCACGGAAGCTTTCTTT. Its translation: CASSPLDGLTEAFF.

The V call is TRBV5-6, the J call TRBJ1-1, with 7 bases aligning to TRBD1. The length of the CDR3 is 13 residues. J gave up 6 bases and V 5 bases, and 7 bases lay outside the gene matches. Germline V gives CDR1 SGHDT, CDR2 YYEEEE. Here the CDR3 DNA reads TGTGCCAGCAGAAAATCAGGGGGGGCTGAAGCTTTCTTT. This translates into CASRKSGGAEAFF.

The chain combines TRBV7-6 with TRBJ2-2; TRBD1 agrees at 11 bases. The ends lost 5 bases at V and 6 bases at J; junction bases unmatched: 11. Per the germline V gene, CDR1 is SGHVS and CDR2 is FNYEAQ. The CDR3 length is 17 residues. The CDR3 protein is CASSRNTGTGGSGELFF. CDR3 coding DNA: TGTGCCAGCAGCCGTAACACCGGGACAGGGGGATCCGGGGAGCTGTTTTTT. Combining the CDR3 with reference TRBV7-6 and TRBJ2-2 gives the whole variable domain GAGVSQSPRYKVTKRGQDVALRCDPISGHVSLYWYRQALGQGPEFLTYFNYEAQQDKSGLPNDRFSAERPEGSISTLTIQRTEQRDSAMYRCASSRNTGTGGSGELFFGEGSRLTVL.

The rearrangement links TRBV11-2 to TRBJ2-7; D may correspond to TRBD1 or TRBD2 (7 bases each). V gave up 5 bases and J gave up 9 bases, with 26 bases separating them. Germline loops: CDR1 SGHAT, CDR2 FQNNGV. The CDR3 length is 16 residues. The CDR3 loop is CASSPGGSGGYLGQYF. CDR3 nucleotides: TGTGCCAGCAGCCCCGGGGGGTCAGGGGGTTATCTTGGGCAGTACTTC.

This clone was picked up a small number of times. V usage is TRBV29-1 and J usage is TRBJ1-1, with 7 bases identical to TRBD1. From germline, CDR1 is SQVTM and CDR2 ANQGSEA. With 4 bases clipped from V and 4 bases from J, the junction kept 15 bases outside the gene matches. CDR3 size: 16 residues. The CDR3 region is CSVGTGAALGATEAFF. The CDR3, as DNA: TGCAGCGTTGGCACAGGGGCCGCTCTGGGGGCCACTGAAGCTTTCTTT.

V gene TRBV9 combines with J gene TRBJ1-2, with unresolved D. This CDR3 contains 14 residues. Per the germline V gene, CDR1 is SGDLS and CDR2 is YYNGEE. Trimming cost V 0 bases and J 6 bases, with 12 bases left between them. CDR3 sequence (DNA): TGTGCCAGCAGCGTAGCTACGTCAGTGGATGGCTACACCTTC. Translation gives CASSVATSVDGYTF.

The rearrangement links TRBV4-3 to TRBJ1-6, with D unresolved. CDR3 length equals 14 residues. Trimming shortened V by 1 base and J by 5 bases, and 6 bases separated the two germline ends. From germline, CDR1 is LGHNA and CDR2 YSLEER. The CDR3 DNA is TGCGCCAGCAGCCAAGCACCTAATAATTCACCCCTCCACTTT. This translates into CASSQAPNNSPLHF.

This chain joins TRBV19 and TRBJ2-3, with unresolved D. Germline CDR1 LNHDA, CDR2 SQIVND (reference sequence). The CDR3 has 17 amino acids. V lost 1 base to trimming and J lost 1 base, with 15 bases between them. CDR3 in DNA: TGTGCCAGTAGTATAGCCCCCTCGACGTGGCGCACAGATACGCAGTATTTT. This encodes CASSIAPSTWRTDTQYF.

A few counts support this clone. J is TRBJ2-7 and V is TRBV2, with TRBD2 matching over 14 bases. From germline, CDR1 is SNHLY and CDR2 FYNNEI. This CDR3 has 18 amino acids. The ends lost 1 base at V and 2 bases at J; junction bases unmatched: 7. The CDR3 DNA reads TGTGCCAGCAGTGAAGAGGGACTAGCGGGAGCCTCAACCTACGAGCAGTACTTC. This gives the protein CASSEEGLAGASTYEQYF.

The chain couples TRBV27 to TRBJ2-5, with D perhaps TRBD1 or TRBD2 (5 bases each). Germline assignment: CDR1 MNHEY and CDR2 SMNVEV (reference sequence). Deletions cut 5 bases from V and 4 bases from J, with 14 bases between. CDR3 length: 14 residues. The CDR3 spells CASSPSWGPETQYF. DNA for the CDR3: TGTGCCAGCAGTCCCTCCTGGGGACCAGAGACCCAGTACTTC.

V usage is TRBV4-1 and J usage is TRBJ1-5; no clear D. Between the trimmed V and J ends, which lost 1 base and 10 bases, there was a span of 11 bases. The germline V gene has CDR1 MGHRA and CDR2 YSYEKL. The CDR3 is 13 residues long. As DNA, the CDR3 is TGCGCCAGCAGCCAAGTACGTGGCGAACCCCAGCATTTT. Translating gives CASSQVRGEPQHF.

The chain combines TRBV6-1 with TRBJ2-5; weak D call: TRBD1 (6 bases). The CDR3 covers 14 residues. The germline V and J ends were trimmed by 6 bases and 2 bases, with 13 bases remaining between them. Germline values: CDR1 MNHNS, CDR2 SASEGT. DNA of the CDR3: TGTGCCAGCAGGAGGAGTAGGGGGCAAGAGACCCAGTACTTC. Translation gives CASRRSRGQETQYF.

The chain couples TRBV4-3 to TRBJ2-1; TRBD2 aligns across 10 bases. The trim removed 1 base at V and 9 bases at J, leaving 9 bases unmatched. The CDR3 covers 16 residues. Germline values: CDR1 LGHNA, CDR2 YSLEER. The CDR3 is CASSQVTAGGHGEQFF. The CDR3 DNA sequence: TGCGCCAGCAGCCAAGTAACAGCGGGAGGGCATGGTGAGCAGTTCTTC.

J is TRBJ1-2 and V is TRBV5-1; the D is unclear. V was trimmed by 0 bases and J by 10 bases, leaving 10 bases between them. The germline V gene has CDR1 SGHRS and CDR2 YFSETQ. The CDR3 covers 12 residues. As DNA, the CDR3 is TGCGCCAGCAGCTTGGGTGGCTTTTACTACACCTTC. This gives the protein CASSLGGFYYTF. Filled out from reference TRBV5-1 and TRBJ1-2, the complete variable domain reads KAGVTQTPRYLIKTRGQQVTLSCSPISGHRSVSWYQQTPGQGLQFLFEYFSETQRNKGNFPGRFSGRQFSNSRSEMNVSTLELGDSALYLCASSLGGFYYTFGSGTRLTVV.

This rearrangement joins TRBV5-1 to TRBJ2-5; 10 nucleotides line up with TRBD2. The CDR3 has 15 residues. Germline V gene data show CDR1 as SGHRS and CDR2 as YFSETQ. Losses at the gene ends were 0 bases for V and 5 bases for J; bases not matched to a gene: 4. The CDR3: CASSLEGSGRETQYF. CDR3 nucleotides: TGCGCCAGCAGCTTGGAGGGTAGCGGGAGGGAGACCCAGTACTTC. The complete variable domain, with remaining parts taken from reference TRBV5-1 and TRBJ2-5, reads KAGVTQTPRYLIKTRGQQVTLSCSPISGHRSVSWYQQTPGQGLQFLFEYFSETQRNKGNFPGRFSGRQFSNSRSEMNVSTLELGDSALYLCASSLEGSGRETQYFGPGTRLLVL.

The chain combines TRBV27 with TRBJ2-3, with 8 bases fitting TRBD2. Trimming cost V 2 bases and J 4 bases; bases outside gene matches: 5. In germline, CDR1 is MNHEY, CDR2 SMNVEV (reference sequence). The CDR3 is 15 residues long. The CDR3 nucleotides read TGTGCCAGCAGTTTAAATTGGCGGGGGGCAGATACGCAGTATTTT. Amino acids: CASSLNWRGADTQYF.

This chain uses TRBV6-1 with TRBJ1-2, with 9 bases fitting TRBD1. The CDR3 is 14 amino acids. CDR1 and CDR2 (germline): MNHNS, SASEGT. Unmatched junction bases numbered 8, after V lost 4 bases and J lost 8 bases. The CDR3 spells CASSVTGGSRGYTF. In nucleotides, the CDR3 is TGTGCCAGCAGTGTGACAGGGGGGAGTCGAGGCTACACCTTC.

The genes are TRBV25-1 and TRBJ1-5; possible D gene TRBD1, 5 bases. Per the germline V gene, CDR1 is MGHDK and CDR2 is SYGVNS. This CDR3 is 15 amino acids long. The ends were cut back, 1 base at V and 1 base at J, with 8 bases in the middle. Here the CDR3 DNA reads TGTGCCAGCAGTGAATCGGGGGTGAGCAATCAGCCCCAGCATTTT. This gives the protein CASSESGVSNQPQHF.

The chain has TRBV19 and TRBJ1-4; the D is unclear. The ends were cut back, 7 bases at V and 3 bases at J, with 6 bases in the middle. Germline V gene lookup returns CDR1 LNHDA and CDR2 SQIVND (reference sequence). The CDR3 has 12 amino acids. CDR3 coding DNA: TGTGCCAGTAATGCTGCTAATGAAAAACTGTTTTTT. It is translated as CASNAANEKLFF.

The V call is TRBV9, the J call TRBJ2-1; no reliable D call. Germline V gene lookup returns CDR1 SGDLS and CDR2 YYNGEE. CDR3 length equals 18 residues. The germline V and J ends were trimmed by 1 base and 5 bases, with 22 bases remaining between them. CDR3 protein: CASSVPSKSDQADNEQFF. DNA of the CDR3: TGTGCCAGCAGCGTACCATCGAAATCGGACCAAGCCGACAATGAGCAGTTCTTC.

The chain couples TRBV18 to TRBJ1-5, with D hard to call. The CDR3 consists of 17 residues. The V gene lost 0 bases and the J gene lost 0 bases, with 12 bases spanning the gap. The germline CDR1 and CDR2 sequences are KGHSH and LQKENI. CDR3 sequence: CASSPPGLRNSNQPQHF. The CDR3 DNA reads as TGTGCCAGCTCACCACCCGGGCTAAGAAATAGCAATCAGCCCCAGCATTTT.

This chain connects TRBV7-2 to TRBJ2-5; D is possibly TRBD1 (8 bases). V was clipped by 6 bases and J by 3 bases, with 17 bases between them. Germline V gene data show CDR1 as SGHTA and CDR2 as FQGNSA. This CDR3 spans 15 amino acids. The chain's CDR3 is CASRLRGGQEETQYF. CDR3 bases: TGTGCCAGCAGGCTAAGGGGGGGACAGGAAGAGACCCAGTACTTC. The full variable domain, in which reference TRBV7-2 and TRBJ2-5 provide the parts outside the CDR3, is GAGVSQSPSNKVTEKGKDVELRCDPISGHTALYWYRQSLGQGLEFLIYFQGNSAPDKSGLPSDRFSAERTGGSVSTLTIQRTQQEDSAVYLCASRLRGGQEETQYFGPGTRLLVL.